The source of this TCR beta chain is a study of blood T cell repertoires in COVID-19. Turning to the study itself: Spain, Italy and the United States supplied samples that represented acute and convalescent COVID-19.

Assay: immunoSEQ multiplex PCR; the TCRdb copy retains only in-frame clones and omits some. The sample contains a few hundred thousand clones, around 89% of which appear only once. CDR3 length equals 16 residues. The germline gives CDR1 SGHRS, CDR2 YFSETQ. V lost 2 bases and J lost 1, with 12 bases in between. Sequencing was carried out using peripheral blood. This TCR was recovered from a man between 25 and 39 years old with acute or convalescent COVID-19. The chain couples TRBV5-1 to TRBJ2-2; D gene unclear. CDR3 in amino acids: CASSFSVGMNTGELFF. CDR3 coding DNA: TGCGCCAGCAGCTTTTCAGTGGGCATGAACACCGGGGAGCTGTTTTTT.